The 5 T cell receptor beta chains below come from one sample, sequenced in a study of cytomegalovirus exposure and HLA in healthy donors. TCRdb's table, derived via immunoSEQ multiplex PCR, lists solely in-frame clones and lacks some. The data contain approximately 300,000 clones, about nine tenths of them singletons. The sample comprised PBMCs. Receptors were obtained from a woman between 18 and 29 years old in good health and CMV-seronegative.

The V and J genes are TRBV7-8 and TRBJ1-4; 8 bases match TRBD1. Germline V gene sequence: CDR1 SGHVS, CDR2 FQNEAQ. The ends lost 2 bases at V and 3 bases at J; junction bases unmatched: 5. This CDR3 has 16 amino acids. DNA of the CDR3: TGTGCCAGCAGCTTAAGGCAGGGGGCTTCTAATGAAAAACTGTTTTTT. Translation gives CASSLRQGASNEKLFF.

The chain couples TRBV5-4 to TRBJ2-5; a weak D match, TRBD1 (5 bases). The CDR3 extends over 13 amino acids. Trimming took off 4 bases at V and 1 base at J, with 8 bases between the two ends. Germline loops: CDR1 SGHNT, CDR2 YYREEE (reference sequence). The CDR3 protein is CASSLTVQETQYF. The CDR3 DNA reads TGTGCCAGCAGCCTGACAGTCCAAGAGACCCAGTACTTC.

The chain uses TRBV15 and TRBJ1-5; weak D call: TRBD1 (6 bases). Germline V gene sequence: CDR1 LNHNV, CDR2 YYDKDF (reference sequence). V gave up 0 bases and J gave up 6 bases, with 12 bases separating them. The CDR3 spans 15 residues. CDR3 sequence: CATSRDRGGRQPQHF. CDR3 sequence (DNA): TGTGCCACCAGCAGAGATCGGGGGGGGCGTCAGCCCCAGCATTTT. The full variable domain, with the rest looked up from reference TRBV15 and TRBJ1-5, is DAMVIQNPRYQVTQFGKPVTLSCSQTLNHNVMYWYQQKSSQAPKLLFHYYDKDFNNEADTPDNFQSRRPNTSFCFLDIRSPGLGDTAMYLCATSRDRGGRQPQHFGDGTRLSIL.

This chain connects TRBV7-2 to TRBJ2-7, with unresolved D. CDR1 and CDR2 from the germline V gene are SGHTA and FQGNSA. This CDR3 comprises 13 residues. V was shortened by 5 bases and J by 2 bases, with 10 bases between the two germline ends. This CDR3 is CASSRIGPYEQYF. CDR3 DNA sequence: TGTGCCAGCAGCCGCATTGGGCCCTACGAGCAGTACTTC.

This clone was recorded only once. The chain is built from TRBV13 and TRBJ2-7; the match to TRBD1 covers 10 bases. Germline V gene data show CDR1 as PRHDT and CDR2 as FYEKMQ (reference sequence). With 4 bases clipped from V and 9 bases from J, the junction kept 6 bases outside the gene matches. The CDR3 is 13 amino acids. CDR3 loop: CASSYGTGDVQYF. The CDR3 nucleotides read TGTGCCAGCAGCTACGGGACAGGGGATGTGCAGTACTTC.